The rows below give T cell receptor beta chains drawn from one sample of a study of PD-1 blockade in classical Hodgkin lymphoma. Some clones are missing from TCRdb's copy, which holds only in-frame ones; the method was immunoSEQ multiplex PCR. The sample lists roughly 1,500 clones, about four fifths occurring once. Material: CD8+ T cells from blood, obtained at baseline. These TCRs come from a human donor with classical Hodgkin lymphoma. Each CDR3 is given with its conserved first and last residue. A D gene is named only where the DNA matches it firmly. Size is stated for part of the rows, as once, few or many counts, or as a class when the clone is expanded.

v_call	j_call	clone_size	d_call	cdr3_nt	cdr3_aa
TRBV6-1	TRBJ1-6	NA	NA	TGTGCCAGCAGTGAAAGGGCGTATTCACCCCTCCACTTT	CASSERAYSPLHF
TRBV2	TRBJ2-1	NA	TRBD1	TGTGCCAGCAGTCGGGACAGCCTTTTCTCCTACAATGAGCAGTTCTTC	CASSRDSLFSYNEQFF
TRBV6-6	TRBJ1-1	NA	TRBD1	TGTGCCAGCAGTTACTCACAGGGGGCACTGAACACTGAAGCTTTCTTT	CASSYSQGALNTEAFF
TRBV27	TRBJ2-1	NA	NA	TGTGCCAGCAGTTTATACCTGGGGAGCTCCTACAATGAGCAGTTCTTC	CASSLYLGSSYNEQFF
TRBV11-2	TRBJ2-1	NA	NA	TGTGCCAGCAGCTTAGACCCTTCACTTTTAACCTACAATGAGCAGTTCTTC	CASSLDPSLLTYNEQFF
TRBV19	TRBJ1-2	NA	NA	TGTGCCAGTAGTATAGGAGTGTTCAGTGGCTACACCTTC	CASSIGVFSGYTF
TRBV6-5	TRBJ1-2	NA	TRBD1	TGTGCCAGCAGTTACTGGACAGGGGGCGATGGCTACACCTTC	CASSYWTGGDGYTF
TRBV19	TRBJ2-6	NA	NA	TGTGCCAGTATCCAGCCCACATTCTCTGGGGCCAACGTCCTGACTTTC	CASIQPTFSGANVLTF
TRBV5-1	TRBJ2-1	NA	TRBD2	TGCGCCAGCAGCTTCTCACTAGCGGAAAATGAGCAGTTCTTC	CASSFSLAENEQFF
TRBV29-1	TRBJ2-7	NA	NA	TGCAGCGTTGTGTGGGGGAGCTCCTACGAGCAGTACTTC	CSVVWGSSYEQYF
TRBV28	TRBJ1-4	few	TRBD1	TGTGCCAGCAGCTACGGGACAGGGCGAAGTGAAAAACTGTTTTTT	CASSYGTGRSEKLFF
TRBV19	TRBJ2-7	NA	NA	TGTGCCAGTAGTATGGAGGGAACCAGTTACGAGCAGTACTTC	CASSMEGTSYEQYF
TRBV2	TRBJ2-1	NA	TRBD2	TGTGCCAGCAGTGAAGATGCGGGGGGGCTCTACAATGAGCAGTTCTTC	CASSEDAGGLYNEQFF
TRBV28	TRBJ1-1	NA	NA	TGTGCCAGCACCCTCGGGCCCCAAGAAGCTTTCTTT	CASTLGPQEAFF
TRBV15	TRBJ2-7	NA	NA	TGTGCCACCAGCTACGACAGAACCTACGAGCAGTACTTC	CATSYDRTYEQYF
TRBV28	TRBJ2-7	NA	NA	TGTGCCAGCAGTTCGACGGGAGAGGCCTACGAGCAGTACTTC	CASSSTGEAYEQYF
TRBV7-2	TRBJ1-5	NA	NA	TGTGCCAGCAGCTTAGCAATACAGCCCCAGCATTTT	CASSLAIQPQHF
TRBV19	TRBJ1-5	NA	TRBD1	TGTGCCAGTAGTATTCTTGGGACAGCACAAGGACCCCAGCATTTT	CASSILGTAQGPQHF